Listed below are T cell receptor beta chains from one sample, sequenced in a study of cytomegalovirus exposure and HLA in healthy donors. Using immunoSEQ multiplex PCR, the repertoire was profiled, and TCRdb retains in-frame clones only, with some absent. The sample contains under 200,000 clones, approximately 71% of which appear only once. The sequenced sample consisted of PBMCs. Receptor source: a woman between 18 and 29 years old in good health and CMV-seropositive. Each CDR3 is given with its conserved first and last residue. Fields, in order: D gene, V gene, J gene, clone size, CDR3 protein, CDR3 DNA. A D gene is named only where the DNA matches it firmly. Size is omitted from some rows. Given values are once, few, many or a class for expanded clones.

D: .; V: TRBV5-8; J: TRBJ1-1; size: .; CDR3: CASNDEPTGNTEAFF; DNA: TGTGCCAGCAATGATGAGCCGACGGGAAACACTGAAGCTTTCTTT
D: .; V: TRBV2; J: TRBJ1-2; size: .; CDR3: CASVDSNYGYTF; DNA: TGTGCCAGCGTTGATAGTAACTATGGCTACACCTTC
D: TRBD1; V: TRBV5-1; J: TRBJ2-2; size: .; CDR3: CASSFSGQGAFTGELFF; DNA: TGCGCCAGCAGCTTCTCGGGACAGGGGGCTTTCACCGGGGAGCTGTTTTTT
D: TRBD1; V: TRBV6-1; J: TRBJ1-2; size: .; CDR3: CASSALNWMDRGGGYTF; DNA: TGTGCCAGCAGTGCCCTGAATTGGATGGACAGGGGAGGAGGCTACACCTTC
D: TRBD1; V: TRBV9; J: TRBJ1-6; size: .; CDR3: CASSVVSGGGTLHF; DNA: TGTGCCAGCAGCGTAGTATCAGGGGGAGGAACCCTCCACTTT
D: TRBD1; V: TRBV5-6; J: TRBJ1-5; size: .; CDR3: CASSFSDRVNQPQHF; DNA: TGTGCCAGCAGTTTTTCCGACAGGGTAAATCAGCCCCAGCATTTT
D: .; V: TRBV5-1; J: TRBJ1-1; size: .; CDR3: CASSFQYTSEAFF; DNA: TGCGCCAGCAGCTTTCAATACACCTCGGAAGCTTTCTTT
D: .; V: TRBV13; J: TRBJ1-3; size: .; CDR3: CASSLVDSGNTIYF; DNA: TGTGCCAGCAGCTTAGTAGACTCTGGAAACACCATATATTTT
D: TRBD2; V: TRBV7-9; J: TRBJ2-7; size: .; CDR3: CASSPRLAGGPFEQYF; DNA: TGTGCCAGCAGCCCCCGCTTAGCGGGAGGGCCTTTCGAGCAGTACTTC
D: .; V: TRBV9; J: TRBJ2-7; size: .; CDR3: CASSPGLSYEQYF; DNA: TGTGCCAGCTCCCCTGGGCTCTCCTACGAGCAGTACTTC
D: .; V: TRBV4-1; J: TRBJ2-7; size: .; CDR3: CASSSSKNGDYEQYF; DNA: TGCGCCAGCAGCTCGAGTAAAAACGGGGATTACGAGCAGTACTTC
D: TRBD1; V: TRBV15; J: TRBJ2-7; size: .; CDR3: CATSRGWDRGYEQYF; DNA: TGTGCCACCAGCAGAGGTTGGGACAGAGGCTACGAGCAGTACTTC
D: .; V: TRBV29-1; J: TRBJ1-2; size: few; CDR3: CSFRRGEGGYGYTF; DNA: TGCAGCTTCCGGCGAGGGGAGGGCGGCTATGGCTACACCTTC
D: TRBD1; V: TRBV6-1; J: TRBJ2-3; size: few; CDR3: CASSLTGPTDTQYF; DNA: TGTGCCAGCAGTTTGACAGGGCCCACAGATACGCAGTATTTT
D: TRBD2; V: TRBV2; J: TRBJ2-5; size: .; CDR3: CASSGVLAGEETQYF; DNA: TGTGCCAGCAGTGGGGTGCTAGCGGGGGAAGAGACCCAGTACTTC
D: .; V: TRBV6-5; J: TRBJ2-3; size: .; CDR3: CASSYTGTYTDTQYF; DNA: TGTGCCAGCAGTTACACGGGGACTTACACAGATACGCAGTATTTT
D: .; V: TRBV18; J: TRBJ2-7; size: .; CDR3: CASSPDRQTYEQYF; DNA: TGTGCCAGCTCACCCGACAGGCAGACCTACGAGCAGTACTTC
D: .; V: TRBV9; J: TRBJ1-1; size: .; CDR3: CASSFGTTPEAFF; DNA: TGTGCCAGCAGCTTCGGGACAACGCCGGAAGCTTTCTTT
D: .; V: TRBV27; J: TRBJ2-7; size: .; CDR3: CASTSPGGHEQYF; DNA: TGTGCCAGCACCTCTCCCGGAGGCCACGAGCAGTACTTC
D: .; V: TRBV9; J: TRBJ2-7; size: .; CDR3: CASSVREGQGEQYF; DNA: TGTGCCAGCAGCGTCCGGGAAGGTCAAGGCGAGCAGTACTTC
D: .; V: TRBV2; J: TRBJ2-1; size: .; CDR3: CASSVPDKDEQFF; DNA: TGTGCCAGCAGTGTCCCAGACAAAGATGAGCAGTTCTTC
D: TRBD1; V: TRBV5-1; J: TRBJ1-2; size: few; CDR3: CASSGDRGSYGYTF; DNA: TGCGCCAGCAGCGGGGACAGGGGATCCTATGGCTACACCTTC
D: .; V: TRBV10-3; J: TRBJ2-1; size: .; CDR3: CAISVSLSLESSYNEQFF; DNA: TGTGCCATCAGTGTCTCCCTGTCGCTTGAGAGCTCCTACAATGAGCAGTTCTTC
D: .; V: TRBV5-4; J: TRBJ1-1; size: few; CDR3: CASSAQLNTEAFF; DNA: TGTGCCAGCAGCGCCCAGTTGAACACTGAAGCTTTCTTT
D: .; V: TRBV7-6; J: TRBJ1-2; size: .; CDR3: CASSPGIANYGYTF; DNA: TGTGCCAGCAGCCCAGGGATAGCTAACTATGGCTACACCTTC
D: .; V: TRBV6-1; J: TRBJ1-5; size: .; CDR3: CASSAFGQGRQPQHF; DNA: TGTGCCAGCAGTGCTTTTGGTCAGGGCAGGCAGCCCCAGCATTTT
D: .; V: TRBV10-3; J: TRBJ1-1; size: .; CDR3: CAISVEPTVNTEAFF; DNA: TGTGCCATCAGTGTGGAACCTACAGTTAACACTGAAGCTTTCTTT
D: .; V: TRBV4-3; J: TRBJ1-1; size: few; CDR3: CASSQDRQRHMNTEAFF; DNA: TGCGCCAGCAGCCAAGATCGACAGAGACACATGAACACTGAAGCTTTCTTT
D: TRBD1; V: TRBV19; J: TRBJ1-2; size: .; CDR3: CASSWDRGGGYTF; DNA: TGTGCCAGTAGCTGGGACAGGGGCGGCGGCTACACCTTC
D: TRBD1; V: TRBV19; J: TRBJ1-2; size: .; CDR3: CASSYTGANYGYTF; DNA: TGTGCCAGTAGTTACACAGGGGCTAACTATGGCTACACCTTC
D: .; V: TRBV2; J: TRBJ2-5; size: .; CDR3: CASRGGPYQETQYF; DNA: TGTGCCAGCAGAGGCGGTCCGTACCAAGAGACCCAGTACTTC
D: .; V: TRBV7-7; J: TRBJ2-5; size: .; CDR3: CASSLAAQGGSETQYF; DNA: TGTGCTAGCAGCTTAGCCGCGCAGGGGGGTTCGGAGACCCAGTACTTC
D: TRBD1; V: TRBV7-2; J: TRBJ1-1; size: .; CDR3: CASAQGALGEAFF; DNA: TGTGCCAGCGCACAGGGGGCGCTTGGTGAAGCTTTCTTT
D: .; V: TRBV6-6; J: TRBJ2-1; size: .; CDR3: CASSYLAGLYNEQFF; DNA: TGTGCCAGCAGTTACTTGGCGGGACTCTACAATGAGCAGTTCTTC
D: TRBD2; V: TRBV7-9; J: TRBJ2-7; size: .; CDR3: CASSLREAGTYEQYF; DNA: TGTGCCAGCAGCTTGAGGGAAGCGGGGACCTACGAGCAGTACTTC
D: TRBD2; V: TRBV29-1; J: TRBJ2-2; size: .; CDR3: CSVTGGSGELFF; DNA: TGCAGCGTAACGGGGGGTAGCGGGGAGCTGTTTTTT
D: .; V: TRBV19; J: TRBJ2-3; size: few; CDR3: CASSIVLGVRADTQYF; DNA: TGTGCCAGTAGTATCGTCCTAGGGGTGAGAGCAGATACGCAGTATTTT
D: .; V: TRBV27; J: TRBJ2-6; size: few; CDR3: CASSLYGISGANVLTF; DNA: TGTGCCAGCAGTTTATACGGGATATCTGGGGCCAACGTCCTGACTTTC
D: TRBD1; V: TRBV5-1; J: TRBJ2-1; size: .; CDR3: CASSPRTGTYNEQFF; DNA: TGCGCCAGCAGCCCGCGGACAGGGACCTACAATGAGCAGTTCTTC
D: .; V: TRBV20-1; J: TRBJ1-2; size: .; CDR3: CSASDGYTF; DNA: TGCAGTGCTAGCGATGGCTACACCTTC
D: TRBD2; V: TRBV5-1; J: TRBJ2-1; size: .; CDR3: CASSLASGGYNEQFF; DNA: TGCGCCAGCAGCTTGGCCAGCGGGGGGTACAATGAGCAGTTCTTC
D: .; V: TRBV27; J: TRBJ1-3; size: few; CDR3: CASSVRGSGNTIYF; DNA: TGTGCCAGCAGTGTTCGGGGATCTGGAAACACCATATATTTT
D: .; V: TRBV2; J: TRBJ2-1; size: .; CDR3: CASSSQKGLTDEQFF; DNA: TGTGCCAGCTCATCCCAAAAGGGGCTGACCGATGAGCAGTTCTTC
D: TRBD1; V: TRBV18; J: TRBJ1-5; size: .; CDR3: CASSPPPRQGELFRQPQHF; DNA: TGTGCCAGCTCCCCCCCGCCGAGACAGGGGGAGCTCTTTCGGCAGCCCCAGCATTTT
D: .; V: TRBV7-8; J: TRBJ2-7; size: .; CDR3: CASSLDPHSSYEQYF; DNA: TGTGCCAGCAGCTTAGATCCGCACTCGTCCTACGAGCAGTACTTC
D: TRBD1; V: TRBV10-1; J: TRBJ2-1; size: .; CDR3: CASGDRASYNEQFF; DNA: TGCGCCAGCGGGGACAGGGCGTCCTACAATGAGCAGTTCTTC
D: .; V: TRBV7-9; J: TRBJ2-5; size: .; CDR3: CASSLAISGTQYF; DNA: TGTGCCAGCAGCTTAGCCATATCCGGGACCCAGTACTTC